These T cell receptor beta chains were read from a single sample in a study of tumor T cells in aggressive B-cell lymphoma. Measured with immunoSEQ multiplex PCR; TCRdb has only the in-frame clones, and not every one. The data show 3,000 to 4,500 clones, roughly 82% seen once. Specimen: tumor tissue. All receptors come from an adult with diffuse large B cell lymphoma. CDR3s include the opening cysteine and the closing phenylalanine or tryptophan. The order of the fields is CDR3 length, J gene, clone size, V gene, D gene, CDR3 protein. A D gene is named only where the DNA matches it firmly. A row's size may be missing; if present it is once, few, many or a size class.

len: 11; j_gene: TRBJ2-4; abundance: .; v_gene: TRBV27; d_gene: .; CDR3aa: CASSSENIQYF
len: 15; j_gene: TRBJ2-5; abundance: .; v_gene: TRBV7-9; d_gene: TRBD2; CDR3aa: CASSLDTSGWETQYF
len: 18; j_gene: TRBJ2-1; abundance: few; v_gene: TRBV28; d_gene: TRBD2; CDR3aa: CASRNKFRLAGGYNEQFF
len: 16; j_gene: TRBJ2-5; abundance: .; v_gene: TRBV5-1; d_gene: TRBD2; CDR3aa: CASSSRGLAGEETQYF
len: 18; j_gene: TRBJ2-1; abundance: once; v_gene: TRBV9; d_gene: .; CDR3aa: CASSPRGPGDGVYNEQFF
len: 14; j_gene: TRBJ2-7; abundance: .; v_gene: TRBV2; d_gene: .; CDR3aa: CASSDQGASYEQYF
len: 14; j_gene: TRBJ2-7; abundance: .; v_gene: TRBV9; d_gene: TRBD1; CDR3aa: CASSPRTGGYEQYF
len: 12; j_gene: TRBJ1-4; abundance: few; v_gene: TRBV5-6; d_gene: TRBD1; CDR3aa: CASSSGGTGLFF
len: 14; j_gene: TRBJ2-7; abundance: .; v_gene: TRBV27; d_gene: TRBD1; CDR3aa: CASSLDRSSYEQYF
len: 13; j_gene: TRBJ1-5; abundance: .; v_gene: TRBV28; d_gene: .; CDR3aa: CATDRAQHQPQHF
len: 13; j_gene: TRBJ2-2; abundance: .; v_gene: TRBV29-1; d_gene: .; CDR3aa: CSVGQGYTGELFF
len: 13; j_gene: TRBJ1-1; abundance: .; v_gene: TRBV11-2; d_gene: .; CDR3aa: CASSPDRPAGAFF
len: 14; j_gene: TRBJ2-7; abundance: .; v_gene: TRBV9; d_gene: TRBD1; CDR3aa: CASSAGQGGYEQYF
len: 15; j_gene: TRBJ1-5; abundance: .; v_gene: TRBV6-6; d_gene: .; CDR3aa: CASTVFPALHQPQHF
len: 12; j_gene: .; abundance: few; v_gene: TRBV11-3; d_gene: .; CDR3aa: CASSDQGGEQYF
len: 15; j_gene: .; abundance: once; v_gene: TRBV18; d_gene: .; CDR3aa: CASSHLTGTAAEQYF
len: 13; j_gene: TRBJ2-7; abundance: .; v_gene: TRBV7-8; d_gene: TRBD1; CDR3aa: CASSVGQAYEQYF
len: 16; j_gene: TRBJ1-4; abundance: .; v_gene: TRBV11-3; d_gene: TRBD1; CDR3aa: CASSLDQGAVNEKLFF
len: 16; j_gene: TRBJ1-5; abundance: .; v_gene: TRBV19; d_gene: .; CDR3aa: CASSRVGAYSNQPQHF
len: 14; j_gene: TRBJ2-1; abundance: .; v_gene: TRBV28; d_gene: TRBD2; CDR3aa: CASRGGGAYNEQFF
len: 15; j_gene: TRBJ2-2; abundance: .; v_gene: TRBV27; d_gene: TRBD1; CDR3aa: CASSLRDRNTGELFF
len: 13; j_gene: TRBJ2-7; abundance: .; v_gene: TRBV11-2; d_gene: TRBD1; CDR3aa: CASSLGGPYEQYF
len: 16; j_gene: TRBJ2-1; abundance: .; v_gene: TRBV11-3; d_gene: TRBD1; CDR3aa: CASSLRSGGQGNEQFF
len: 13; j_gene: TRBJ1-5; abundance: .; v_gene: TRBV28; d_gene: .; CDR3aa: CASSLPGNQPQHF
len: 14; j_gene: TRBJ2-7; abundance: .; v_gene: TRBV6-5; d_gene: TRBD1; CDR3aa: CASQGGQGFYEQYF
len: 13; j_gene: .; abundance: .; v_gene: TRBV29-1; d_gene: .; CDR3aa: CSVEPLSSREQYF
len: 16; j_gene: TRBJ1-5; abundance: once; v_gene: TRBV27; d_gene: .; CDR3aa: CASSLSPAQGGQPQHF
len: 12; j_gene: TRBJ2-3; abundance: .; v_gene: TRBV27; d_gene: .; CDR3aa: CASSLSGDTQYF
len: 14; j_gene: TRBJ2-3; abundance: .; v_gene: TRBV29-1; d_gene: .; CDR3aa: CSVSPSGNTDTQYF
len: 13; j_gene: TRBJ2-5; abundance: .; v_gene: TRBV2; d_gene: .; CDR3aa: CASSTTFKETQYF
len: 13; j_gene: TRBJ2-4; abundance: .; v_gene: TRBV6-5; d_gene: .; CDR3aa: CASSSAPTDIQYF
len: 16; j_gene: .; abundance: .; v_gene: TRBV29-1; d_gene: TRBD1; CDR3aa: CSVGTLGTGVIYEQYF
len: 16; j_gene: TRBJ2-6; abundance: .; v_gene: TRBV5-1; d_gene: .; CDR3aa: CASSLGRSSGANVLTF
len: 18; j_gene: TRBJ2-2; abundance: few; v_gene: TRBV6-4; d_gene: TRBD2; CDR3aa: CASSDSMWLTGGPWELFF
len: 14; j_gene: TRBJ1-1; abundance: .; v_gene: TRBV29-1; d_gene: .; CDR3aa: CSALTGTMNTEAFF
len: 17; j_gene: TRBJ2-1; abundance: once; v_gene: TRBV27; d_gene: TRBD1; CDR3aa: CASSLGTGRVLYNEQFF
len: 17; j_gene: TRBJ2-1; abundance: .; v_gene: TRBV18; d_gene: .; CDR3aa: CASSPTKGTNRDNEQFF
len: 14; j_gene: TRBJ2-2; abundance: .; v_gene: TRBV27; d_gene: .; CDR3aa: CASTGGYHTGELFF
len: 15; j_gene: TRBJ2-7; abundance: .; v_gene: TRBV7-9; d_gene: TRBD1; CDR3aa: CASSPQGALYYEQYF
len: 17; j_gene: TRBJ2-1; abundance: .; v_gene: TRBV14; d_gene: TRBD2; CDR3aa: CASSQSSGGSSYNEQFF
len: 12; j_gene: TRBJ1-2; abundance: .; v_gene: TRBV29-1; d_gene: TRBD1; CDR3aa: CSVAQGARGYTF
len: 14; j_gene: TRBJ2-7; abundance: once; v_gene: TRBV2; d_gene: .; CDR3aa: CASSDQGGSYEQYF
len: 14; j_gene: TRBJ1-1; abundance: once; v_gene: TRBV6-6; d_gene: TRBD1; CDR3aa: CASSYPGTESEAFF
len: 15; j_gene: TRBJ2-3; abundance: .; v_gene: TRBV27; d_gene: .; CDR3aa: CASSLIGGATLTQYF
len: 18; j_gene: TRBJ2-3; abundance: once; v_gene: TRBV19; d_gene: TRBD1; CDR3aa: CASTRVWGQPGRVDTQYF
len: 15; j_gene: TRBJ2-1; abundance: .; v_gene: TRBV9; d_gene: TRBD2; CDR3aa: CASSAGTSGSNEQFF
len: 14; j_gene: TRBJ2-1; abundance: .; v_gene: TRBV30; d_gene: TRBD2; CDR3aa: CACQGLAGLNEQFF
len: 13; j_gene: TRBJ1-4; abundance: .; v_gene: TRBV28; d_gene: TRBD1; CDR3aa: CASGATGGEKLFF
len: 16; j_gene: TRBJ2-7; abundance: .; v_gene: TRBV28; d_gene: TRBD1; CDR3aa: CASTRNPGQGAYEQYF
len: 15; j_gene: TRBJ2-6; abundance: .; v_gene: TRBV29-1; d_gene: TRBD1; CDR3aa: CSVSYRGAGANVLTF
len: 12; j_gene: TRBJ1-1; abundance: .; v_gene: TRBV28; d_gene: .; CDR3aa: CASSYINTEAFF
len: 10; j_gene: TRBJ1-2; abundance: .; v_gene: TRBV9; d_gene: .; CDR3aa: CASSGNGYTF
len: 15; j_gene: TRBJ1-5; abundance: .; v_gene: TRBV6-1; d_gene: TRBD1; CDR3aa: CASRRDREVGQPQHF
len: 16; j_gene: TRBJ2-1; abundance: .; v_gene: TRBV5-6; d_gene: .; CDR3aa: CASSITSRSSYNEQFF
len: 15; j_gene: TRBJ2-1; abundance: .; v_gene: TRBV11-3; d_gene: TRBD2; CDR3aa: CASSSRSGGAYEQFF
len: 15; j_gene: TRBJ2-1; abundance: .; v_gene: TRBV18; d_gene: TRBD2; CDR3aa: CTSSPTLREGNEQFF
len: 15; j_gene: TRBJ1-1; abundance: .; v_gene: TRBV5-1; d_gene: .; CDR3aa: CASSLEGGMNTEAFF